This passage covers 25 T cell receptor beta chains from one sample sequenced in a study of spatial heterogeneity in lung cancer. General study findings and limits: Mutation tallies in tumors tracked expanded intratumoral alpha and beta TCR counts.

Their antigens are not known. The sample's time point: sample taken at primary tumor resection. From the 5' RACE reads, TCRdb called clonotypes with MiXCR, one entry per CDR3 protein. The table has more than 15,000 distinct CDR3 sequences, around 6.2% seen once; the top ten hold approximately 6.2%. Sequencing was performed on lung tumor tissue, taken at surgery. The source of these receptors is a male donor with early-stage non-small cell lung cancer.

This clonotype appeared many times. For a library built for alpha chains, this beta chain is a stray read; little rests on its size. The chain recombines TRBV7-9 with TRBJ2-7; 9 nucleotides match TRBD2. CDR3 length equals 12 residues. Germline assignment: CDR1 SEHNR and CDR2 FQNEAQ (reference sequence). Losses at the gene ends were 1 base for V and 9 bases for J; bases not matched to a gene: 1. In nucleotides, the CDR3 is TGTGCCAGCAGCTTAGGGACTAGCGTGCAGTACTTC. Translated: CASSLGTSVQYF.

This clonotype rates as large (0.1 to 1%). Little can be read into the size of this beta chain, an off-target read in a library designed for alpha chains. The chain links TRBV24-1 to TRBJ2-1; a weak D match, TRBD2 (5 bases). The CDR3 loop spans 15 amino acids. Germline V gives CDR1 KGHDR, CDR2 SFDVKD. V lost 7 bases and J lost 0, with 12 bases in between. This CDR3 is CATRGRGVSYNEQFF. Written as DNA, the CDR3 is TGTGCCACCAGGGGCCGGGGAGTCTCCTACAATGAGCAGTTCTTC.

Of note for this clonotype: This beta chain is off target for a library built for alpha chains, so its abundance means little. The V and J genes are TRBV2 and TRBJ1-1; no reliable D call. V lost 3 bases and J lost 0, with 5 bases in between. This CDR3 comprises 13 residues. Germline V gives CDR1 SNHLY, CDR2 FYNNEI. The CDR3: CASSDPLNTEAFF. For the CDR3, the DNA is TGTGCCAGCAGTGACCCGCTGAACACTGAAGCTTTCTTT. Full variable domain (rest looked up from reference TRBV2 and TRBJ1-1): EPEVTQTPSHQVTQMGQEVILRCVPISNHLYFYWYRQILGQKVEFLVSFYNNEISEKSEIFDDQFSVERPDGSNFTLKIRSTKLEDSAMYFCASSDPLNTEAFFGQGTRLTVV.

By sample share, this clonotype is medium-sized. As an off-target read in a library built for alpha chains, this beta chain has a frequency of little significance. The chain is built from TRBV6-5 and TRBJ2-3, with 10 bases aligning to TRBD2. CDR3 size: 15 residues. Germline lookup yields CDR1 MNHEY and CDR2 SVGAGI. V lost 7 bases to trimming and J lost 1 base; unmatched junction nucleotides: 5. The CDR3 here is CASTSSGRGTDTQYF. The CDR3 DNA is TGTGCCAGCACCTCTAGCGGGAGAGGCACAGATACGCAGTATTTT.

This clonotype was seen at least ten times. This beta chain lies outside the target of a library built for alpha chains; its clone size means little. V and J are TRBV7-2 and TRBJ2-7; D may be TRBD2 (5 bases). The V and J ends lost 5 bases and 3 bases respectively, with 14 bases between them. CDR1 is SGHTA, CDR2 FQGNSA, per germline. There are 14 residues in the CDR3. CDR3 DNA: TGTGCCAGCAGCGTCCCCGGGATTGACTACGAGCAGTACTTC. Encoded protein: CASSVPGIDYEQYF.

This clonotype has only a few counts. With the library built for alpha chains, this beta chain is off target and its frequency is not meaningful. The CDR3 DNA is TGTGCCAGCAGTTTGATGGCGGGGCCAGCTCTCGGAAACACCATATATTTT. It encodes CASSLMAGPALGNTIYF. The V and J genes are TRBV28 and TRBJ1-3; D may be TRBD1 (5 bases). Germline assignment: CDR1 MDHEN and CDR2 SYDVKM. Trimming left V 3 bases short and J 4 bases short, with 19 bases between. CDR3 size: 17 residues. The full variable domain, with the rest looked up from reference TRBV28 and TRBJ1-3, is DVKVTQSSRYLVKRTGEKVFLECVQDMDHENMFWYRQDPGLGLRLIYFSYDVKMKEKGDIPEGYSVSREKKERFSLILESASTNQTSMYLCASSLMAGPALGNTIYFGEGSWLTVV.

This clonotype was recorded many times. The library was designed around alpha chains, so this beta chain is a stray read whose abundance carries little weight. The chain couples TRBV20-1 to TRBJ1-5; TRBD1 might be the D (6 bases). Deletions cut 0 bases from V and 4 bases from J, with 13 bases between. This CDR3 has 15 residues. CDR1 is DFQATT and CDR2 is SNEGSKA in the germline V gene (reference sequence). CDR3 protein: CSAREGDRNNQPQHF. CDR3 nucleotide sequence: TGCAGTGCTAGAGAGGGAGACAGGAATAATCAGCCCCAGCATTTT.

About this clonotype: A much more abundant neighbour one base away suggests this may be a read error. With the library built for alpha chains, this beta chain is off target and its frequency is not meaningful. The V call is TRBV5-6, the J call TRBJ1-1, with D perhaps matching TRBD1 (5 bases). Looked up from germline, CDR1 is SGHDT and CDR2 is YYEEEE. The CDR3 spans 14 residues. The DNA of the CDR3 is TGTGTCAGCAGCTGGGGGAGGATGAACACTGAAGCTTTCTTT. Translated, it gives CVSSWGRMNTEAFF.

In its sample, this clonotype was seen many times. This beta chain represents an off-target read in a library built for alpha chains; its size is of limited meaning. V gene TRBV7-2 combines with J gene TRBJ1-2, with 11 bases fitting TRBD1. The ends lost 2 bases at V and 3 bases at J; junction bases unmatched: 2. Germline CDR1 SGHTA, CDR2 FQGNSA. The CDR3 spans 15 residues. This chain's CDR3 is CASSLWGQGDYGYTF. DNA of the CDR3: TGTGCCAGCAGCTTATGGGGACAGGGGGACTATGGCTACACCTTC.

With regard to this clonotype: A much bigger clone sits one base away, suggesting this may be a read error. With the library built for alpha chains, this beta chain is off target and its frequency is not meaningful. The chain combines TRBV19 with TRBJ2-1; D remains ambiguous. This CDR3 spans 15 amino acids. V lost 8 bases and J 6 bases, leaving 20 bases between the germline ends. The germline gives CDR1 LNHDA, CDR2 SQIVND (reference sequence). DNA for the CDR3: TGTGCCAGTGTCCCGGAACATGGGTCCGGCAATGAGCAGTTCTTC. This codes for CASVPEHGSGNEQFF.

This clonotype was seen repeatedly, ten times or more. This beta chain lies outside the target of a library built for alpha chains; its clone size means little. The rearrangement links TRBV7-2 to TRBJ2-5; TRBD1 aligns across 8 bases. The V gene end was trimmed by 5 bases and the J gene end by 5 bases; junction bases not matched to a gene: 4. Germline-derived CDR1 and CDR2 are SGHTA and FQGNSA. The CDR3 is made up of 13 amino acids. CDR3 protein: CASSIDRGETQYF. The CDR3 region has the DNA TGTGCCAGCAGCATCGACAGGGGCGAGACCCAGTACTTC.

At least ten counts were recorded for this clonotype. Since it is a stray read in a library aimed at alpha chains, this beta chain has a size that is not meaningful. This chain uses TRBV5-1 with TRBJ2-1; D is perhaps TRBD1 (6 bases). CDR1 SGHRS and CDR2 YFSETQ come from the germline V gene. This CDR3 is 15 amino acids long. Trimming pared 3 bases from V and 2 bases from J, leaving 12 bases between. The CDR3 bases are TGCGCCAGCAGCTCTCGCGGACAGACCTACAATGAGCAGTTCTTC. The encoded protein is CASSSRGQTYNEQFF.

In its sample, this clonotype was seen many times. Little can be read into the size of this beta chain, an off-target read in a library designed for alpha chains. This rearrangement joins TRBV9 to TRBJ2-3; D unclear. This CDR3 region has 15 residues. V was pared by 1 base and J by 1 base, with 10 bases between. Germline V gives CDR1 SGDLS, CDR2 YYNGEE. CDR3 in DNA: TGTGCCAGCAGCGTAAGGGCAGACGGCACAGATACGCAGTATTTT. Amino acid sequence: CASSVRADGTDTQYF.

In regard to this clonotype: The library was prepared for alpha chains; this beta chain is a stray read, so its frequency means little. This chain uses TRBV5-6 with TRBJ2-1; no reliable D call. The CDR3 sequence is 14 residues long. The V gene lost 4 bases and the J gene lost 6 bases, with 14 bases spanning the gap. Germline V CDR1 and CDR2: SGHDT, YYEEEE. The CDR3 loop reads CASSRHWVVNEQFF. CDR3 DNA: TGTGCCAGCAGCAGGCATTGGGTTGTCAATGAGCAGTTCTTC.

About this clonotype: This beta chain turned up in a library designed for alpha chains; as an off-target read, its abundance says little. CDR3 sequence reads: CASSPTTSSSGSGELFF. CDR3 in DNA: TGTGCCAGCTCACCTACCACCAGTTCGTCGGGTTCCGGGGAGCTGTTTTTT. V usage is TRBV18 and J usage is TRBJ2-2; D not resolved. Germline CDR1 KGHSH, CDR2 LQKENI. The ends were cut back, 3 bases at V and 6 bases at J, with 20 bases in the middle. The CDR3 contains 17 residues.

The sample holds many counts of this clonotype. Being off target in a library aimed at alpha chains, this beta chain has a size of little meaning. The chain couples TRBV29-1 to TRBJ1-1; the match to TRBD1 covers 9 bases. Germline-derived CDR1 and CDR2 are SQVTM and ANQGSEA. V gave up 7 bases and J gave up 1 base; unmatched junction bases: 4. The CDR3 contains 13 residues. This CDR3 reads CSATGQGNTEAFF. In nucleotides, the CDR3 is TGCAGCGCAACGGGACAGGGGAACACTGAAGCTTTCTTT.

This clonotype was observed at least ten times. In a library made to pick up alpha chains, this beta chain is a stray read with a size that means little. The chain recombines TRBV20-1 with TRBJ2-1; 9 bases fit TRBD2. CDR1 DFQATT and CDR2 SNEGSKA come from the germline V gene (reference sequence). Unmatched junction bases numbered 9, after V lost 4 bases and J lost 2 bases. CDR3 length equals 16 residues. The CDR3 protein is CSAISRAGGTYNEQFF. CDR3 nucleotides: TGCAGTGCTATCTCCCGAGCGGGAGGTACCTACAATGAGCAGTTCTTC.

Many counts were recorded for this clonotype. Little can be read into the size of this beta chain, an off-target read in a library designed for alpha chains. The chain joins TRBV29-1 to TRBJ2-7; 9 bases line up with TRBD2. Germline values: CDR1 SQVTM, CDR2 ANQGSEA. Trimming removed 7 bases from V and 0 bases from J; junction bases left unmatched: 13. CDR3 length: 16 amino acids. CDR3 sequence reads: CSAGGMTSGLSYEQYF. For the CDR3, the DNA is TGCAGCGCTGGGGGGATGACTAGCGGACTCTCCTACGAGCAGTACTTC.

This clonotype occurred many times. This beta chain came through as a stray read in a library set up for alpha chains, and its size says little. CDR3 bases: TGTGCCAGCAGTTTCCTAGCGGGCACCGGGGAGCTGTTTTTT. Residues: CASSFLAGTGELFF. The V call is TRBV12-3 or TRBV12-4, the J call TRBJ2-2; TRBD2 matches at 8 bases. V lost 3 bases to trimming and J lost 4 bases; unmatched junction nucleotides: 1. This CDR3 region has 14 residues.

This clonotype was counted ten times or more. Within a library made for alpha chains, this beta chain is off target, and its count is uninformative. The chain uses TRBV2 and TRBJ1-1; D unclear. V dropped 2 bases and J dropped 4 bases, with 8 bases sitting between them. Germline V gene data show CDR1 as SNHLY and CDR2 as FYNNEI. The CDR3 is made up of 13 amino acids. This CDR3 reads CASSENWGTEAFF. The CDR3 bases are TGTGCCAGCAGTGAAAATTGGGGCACTGAAGCTTTCTTT.

Many counts were recorded for this clonotype. For a library built for alpha chains, this beta chain is a stray read; little rests on its size. The chain has TRBV7-2 and TRBJ2-3; D possibly corresponds to TRBD2 (6 bases). V lost 0 bases, J lost 2 bases, and 9 bases lay in between. The CDR3 totals 15 residues. Germline V gives CDR1 SGHTA, CDR2 FQGNSA. The CDR3 loop reads CASSLAGGVTDTQYF. The CDR3 coding sequence is TGTGCCAGCAGCTTAGCCGGCGGGGTCACAGATACGCAGTATTTT.

This clonotype has ten or more counts. This beta chain came through as a stray read in a library set up for alpha chains, and its size says little. The V call is TRBV2, the J call TRBJ2-7; 7 nucleotides agree with TRBD1. The J segment lost 3 bases and the V segment lost 6 bases, leaving 8 bases of the junction unmatched. This CDR3 is built from 14 residues. The germline CDR1 and CDR2 sequences are SNHLY and FYNNEI. CDR3 bases: TGTGCCAGCAGAGGGACAGTTGGGAACTACGAGCAGTACTTC. Translated: CASRGTVGNYEQYF. Supplemented by reference TRBV2 and TRBJ2-7, the full variable domain reads EPEVTQTPSHQVTQMGQEVILRCVPISNHLYFYWYRQILGQKVEFLVSFYNNEISEKSEIFDDQFSVERPDGSNFTLKIRSTKLEDSAMYFCASRGTVGNYEQYFGPGTRLTVT.

In regard to this clonotype: The library was prepared for alpha chains; this beta chain is a stray read, so its frequency means little. V usage is TRBV28 and J usage is TRBJ2-1, with 10 bases aligning to TRBD2. Germline-derived CDR1 and CDR2 are MDHEN and SYDVKM. This CDR3 spans 15 amino acids. The trim removed 5 bases at V and 2 bases at J, leaving 3 bases unmatched. The CDR3 spells CASSIAGGAYNEQFF. CDR3 sequence (DNA): TGTGCCAGCAGTATAGCGGGGGGCGCCTACAATGAGCAGTTCTTC.

By share, this clonotype ranks as large (0.1 to 1%). Being off target in a library aimed at alpha chains, this beta chain has a size of little meaning. The chain recombines TRBV7-2 with TRBJ2-5; TRBD2 is a possible D gene (5 bases). The CDR3 runs 15 residues. Trimming stripped 0 bases from V and 0 bases from J, with 8 bases between. Germline CDR1 and CDR2: SGHTA and FQGNSA. CDR3 DNA: TGTGCCAGCAGCTTAGCTGGACTCGACCAAGAGACCCAGTACTTC. This sequence encodes CASSLAGLDQETQYF. Full variable domain (remainder filled in from reference TRBV7-2 and TRBJ2-5): GAGVSQSPSNKVTEKGKDVELRCDPISGHTALYWYRQSLGQGLEFLIYFQGNSAPDKSGLPSDRFSAERTGGSVSTLTIQRTQQEDSAVYLCASSLAGLDQETQYFGPGTRLLVL.

At least ten counts were recorded for this clonotype. Little can be read into the size of this beta chain, an off-target read in a library designed for alpha chains. The rearrangement uses TRBV9 and TRBJ2-1; 11 nucleotides align to TRBD2. Germline loops: CDR1 SGDLS, CDR2 YYNGEE. Trimming cost V 3 bases and J 10 bases; bases outside gene matches: 9. This CDR3 is built from 15 residues. CDR3 DNA sequence: TGTGCCAGCAGCGGAACTAGCGGGAGTAATTACGAGCAGTTCTTC. Translated, it gives CASSGTSGSNYEQFF.